What follows is one T cell receptor (beta chain) and its context. Its matching antigen is unknown. Here immunoSEQ multiplex PCR was the method, and the copy in TCRdb shows in-frame clones only, minus some. The sample records about 82,000 clones, approximately 88% being singletons. This specimen belongs to a study of siplizumab effects on memory and regulatory T cells. The CDR3 extends over 17 amino acids. CDR1 is LNHDA and CDR2 is SQIVND in the germline V gene (reference sequence). Trimming took 0 bases from V and 6 from J; bases not matched to a gene: 11. Study outcomes and limitations: Assignment of a naive or memory phenotype failed for roughly 75-95% of the proliferating CD4+ or CD8+ clones. Mean Treg-derived proportions of mappable alloreactive CD4+ clones were around 70% for siplizumab and around 30% for controls.

The source material was Tregs sorted from blood. The genes are TRBV19 and TRBJ1-5; TRBD1 matches 7 bases. The source is a human donor in good health. This chain's CDR3 is CASSIDQGGPILQPQHF. The CDR3 bases are TGTGCCAGTAGTATAGATCAGGGGGGGCCGATTCTTCAGCCCCAGCATTTT.